Given below is one T cell receptor beta chain in context. From germline, CDR1 is WNHNN and CDR2 SYGVQD (reference sequence). This CDR3 is built from 12 residues. With 8 bases clipped from V and 3 bases from J, the junction kept 1 base outside the gene matches. The data are from a study of blood T cell repertoires in COVID-19. Study-level information: PBMCs, B-cell-depleted T cells, or T cells provided the cDNA or gDNA that made up the material.

In the source study's methods: Amplifying reference gene primers gave estimates of nucleated cell counts. Profiling relied on immunoSEQ multiplex PCR, and the TCRdb table lists in-frame clones only, not all of them. That table furnishes V, J and clone size, whereas the DNA furnished D and trimming. Here the sample spans roughly 190,000 clones, 88% being singletons. Material: peripheral blood. This receptor was taken from a human donor in a cohort sampled during active COVID-19. The chain joins TRBV10-1 to TRBJ1-2, with TRBD1 identical over 9 bases. This CDR3 is CASGDRDYGYTF. CDR3 DNA: TGCGCCAGCGGGGACAGGGACTATGGCTACACCTTC.